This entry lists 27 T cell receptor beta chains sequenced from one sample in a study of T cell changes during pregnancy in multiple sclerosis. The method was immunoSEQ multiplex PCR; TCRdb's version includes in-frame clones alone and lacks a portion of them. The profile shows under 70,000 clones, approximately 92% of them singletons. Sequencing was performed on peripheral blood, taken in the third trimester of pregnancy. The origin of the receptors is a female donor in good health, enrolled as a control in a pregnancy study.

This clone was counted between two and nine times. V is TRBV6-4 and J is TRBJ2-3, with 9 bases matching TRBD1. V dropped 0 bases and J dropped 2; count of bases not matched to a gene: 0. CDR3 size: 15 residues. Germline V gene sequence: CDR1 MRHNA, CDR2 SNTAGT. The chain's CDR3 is CASSDSQGATDTQYF. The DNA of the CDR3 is TGTGCCAGCAGTGACTCACAGGGGGCCACAGATACGCAGTATTTT.

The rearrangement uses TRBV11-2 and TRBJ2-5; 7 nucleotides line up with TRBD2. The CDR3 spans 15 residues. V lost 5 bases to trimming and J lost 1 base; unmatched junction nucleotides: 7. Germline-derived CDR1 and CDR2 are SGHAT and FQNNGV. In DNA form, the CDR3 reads TGTGCCAGCAGCAACGGGACTACTACCCAAGAGACCCAGTACTTC. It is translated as CASSNGTTTQETQYF.

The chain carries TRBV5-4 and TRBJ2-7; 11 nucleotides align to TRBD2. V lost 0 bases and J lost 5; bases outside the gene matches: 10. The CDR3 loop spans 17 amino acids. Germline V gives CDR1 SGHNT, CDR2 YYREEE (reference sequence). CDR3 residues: CASSLGRGGLAAHEQYF. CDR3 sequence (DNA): TGTGCCAGCAGCTTGGGGCGGGGGGGACTAGCGGCCCACGAGCAGTACTTC.

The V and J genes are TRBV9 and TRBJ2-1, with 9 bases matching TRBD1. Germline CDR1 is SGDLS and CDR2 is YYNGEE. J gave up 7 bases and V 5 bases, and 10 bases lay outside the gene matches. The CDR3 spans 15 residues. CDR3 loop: CASRRGTGTSNEQFF. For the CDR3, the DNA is TGTGCCAGCAGGAGGGGGACAGGGACGTCGAATGAGCAGTTCTTC.

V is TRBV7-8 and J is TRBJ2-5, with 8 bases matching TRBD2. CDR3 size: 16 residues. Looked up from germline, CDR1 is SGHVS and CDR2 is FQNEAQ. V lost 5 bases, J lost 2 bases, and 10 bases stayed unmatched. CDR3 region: CASSLRAGATQETQYF. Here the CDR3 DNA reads TGTGCCAGCAGCCTAAGAGCGGGGGCAACGCAAGAGACCCAGTACTTC.

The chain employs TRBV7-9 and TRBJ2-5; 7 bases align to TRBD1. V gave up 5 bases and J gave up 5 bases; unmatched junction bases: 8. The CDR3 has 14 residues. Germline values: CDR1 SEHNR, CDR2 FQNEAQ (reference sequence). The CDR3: CASSPQGVQETQYF. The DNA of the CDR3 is TGTGCCAGCAGCCCCCAGGGGGTCCAGGAGACCCAGTACTTC.

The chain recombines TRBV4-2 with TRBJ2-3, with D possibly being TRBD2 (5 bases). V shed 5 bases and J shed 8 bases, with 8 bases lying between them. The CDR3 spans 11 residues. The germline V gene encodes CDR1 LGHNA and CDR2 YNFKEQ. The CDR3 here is CASSNRGTQYF. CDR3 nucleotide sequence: TGTGCCAGCAGCAACCGGGGTACGCAGTATTTT.

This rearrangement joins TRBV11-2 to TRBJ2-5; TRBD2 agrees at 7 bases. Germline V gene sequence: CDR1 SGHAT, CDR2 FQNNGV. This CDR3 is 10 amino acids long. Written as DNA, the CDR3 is TGTCGCGGGAGAAGAGAGACCCAGTACTTC. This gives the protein CRGRRETQYF. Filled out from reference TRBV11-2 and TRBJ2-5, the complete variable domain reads EAGVAQSPRYKIIEKRQSVAFWCNPISGHATLYWYQQILGQGPKLLIQFQNNGVVDDSQLPKDRFSAERLKGVDSTLKIQPAKLEDSAVYLCRGRRETQYFGPGTRLLVL.

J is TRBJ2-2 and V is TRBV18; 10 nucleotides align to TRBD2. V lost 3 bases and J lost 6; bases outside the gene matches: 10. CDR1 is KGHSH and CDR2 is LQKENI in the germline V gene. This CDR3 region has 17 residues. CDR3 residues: CASSPLGLAARSGELFF. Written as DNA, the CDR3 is TGTGCCAGCTCACCCCTTGGACTAGCGGCTAGATCCGGGGAGCTGTTTTTT.

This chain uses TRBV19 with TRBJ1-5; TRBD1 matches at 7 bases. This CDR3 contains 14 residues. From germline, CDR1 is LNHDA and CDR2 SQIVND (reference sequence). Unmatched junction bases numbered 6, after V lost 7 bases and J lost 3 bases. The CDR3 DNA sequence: TGTGCCAGTACTTGGGACAGTTTCAATCAGCCCCAGCATTTT. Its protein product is CASTWDSFNQPQHF.

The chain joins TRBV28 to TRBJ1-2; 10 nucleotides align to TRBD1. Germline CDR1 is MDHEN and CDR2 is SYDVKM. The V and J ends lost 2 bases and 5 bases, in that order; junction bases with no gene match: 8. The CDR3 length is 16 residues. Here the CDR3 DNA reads TGTGCCAGCAGTTTAATGAAGGGACAGGGGTTTTATGGCTACACCTTC. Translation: CASSLMKGQGFYGYTF.

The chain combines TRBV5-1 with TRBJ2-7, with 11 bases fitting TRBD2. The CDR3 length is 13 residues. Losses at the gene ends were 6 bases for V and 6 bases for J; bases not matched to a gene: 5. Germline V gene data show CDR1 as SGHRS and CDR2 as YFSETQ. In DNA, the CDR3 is TGCGCCAGCACCCTAGCGGGGGGTACCGAGCAGTACTTC. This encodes CASTLAGGTEQYF.

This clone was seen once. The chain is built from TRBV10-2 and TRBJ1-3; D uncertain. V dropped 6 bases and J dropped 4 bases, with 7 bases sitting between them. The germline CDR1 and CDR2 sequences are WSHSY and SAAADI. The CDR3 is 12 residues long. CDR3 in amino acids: CASRDTGNTIYF. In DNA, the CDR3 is TGCGCCAGCAGAGATACAGGAAACACCATATATTTT.

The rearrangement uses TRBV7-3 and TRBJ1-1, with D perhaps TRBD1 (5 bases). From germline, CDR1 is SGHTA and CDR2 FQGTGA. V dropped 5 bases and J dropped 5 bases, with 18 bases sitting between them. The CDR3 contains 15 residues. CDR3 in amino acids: CASSPQGADKTEAFF. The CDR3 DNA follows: TGTGCCAGCAGCCCACAAGGGGCCGACAAGACTGAAGCTTTCTTT. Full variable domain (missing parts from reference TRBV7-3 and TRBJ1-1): GAGVSQTPSNKVTEKGKYVELRCDPISGHTALYWYRQSLGQGPEFLIYFQGTGAADDSGLPNDRFFAVRPEGSVSTLKIQRTERGDSAVYLCASSPQGADKTEAFFGQGTRLTVV.

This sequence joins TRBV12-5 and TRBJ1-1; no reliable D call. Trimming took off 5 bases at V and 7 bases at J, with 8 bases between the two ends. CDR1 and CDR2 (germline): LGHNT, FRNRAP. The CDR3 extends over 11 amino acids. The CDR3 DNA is TGTGCTAGTGGTCGTTATTATGAAGCTTTCTTT. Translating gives CASGRYYEAFF.

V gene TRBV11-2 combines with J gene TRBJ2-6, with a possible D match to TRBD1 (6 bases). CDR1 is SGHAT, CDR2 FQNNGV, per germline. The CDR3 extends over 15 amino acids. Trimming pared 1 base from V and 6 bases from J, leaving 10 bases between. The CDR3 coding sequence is TGTGCCAGCAGCTTAGTACAGGGAATGGCCAACGTCCTGACTTTC. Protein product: CASSLVQGMANVLTF.

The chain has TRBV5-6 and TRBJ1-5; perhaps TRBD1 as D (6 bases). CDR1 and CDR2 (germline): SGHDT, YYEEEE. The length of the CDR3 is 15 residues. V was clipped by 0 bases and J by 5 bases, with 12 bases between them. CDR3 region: CASSLVGTSDQPQHF. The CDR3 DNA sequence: TGTGCCAGCAGCTTGGTCGGGACATCCGATCAGCCCCAGCATTTT.

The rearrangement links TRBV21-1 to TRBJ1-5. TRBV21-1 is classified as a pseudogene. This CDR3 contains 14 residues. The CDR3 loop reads CASSKPQGGGDQHF. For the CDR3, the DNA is TGTGCCAGCAGCAAACCGCAGGGTGGGGGGGACCAGCATTTT.

CDR3 amino acids: CASSLDTGQETQYF. CDR3 sequence (DNA): TGTGCCAGCAGCTTAGACACAGGCCAAGAGACCCAGTACTTC. The chain joins TRBV7-9 to TRBJ2-5; D may be TRBD1 (5 bases). The CDR3 length is 14 residues. Trimming took off 1 base at V and 1 base at J, with 7 bases between the two ends. In germline, CDR1 is SEHNR, CDR2 FQNEAQ (reference sequence).

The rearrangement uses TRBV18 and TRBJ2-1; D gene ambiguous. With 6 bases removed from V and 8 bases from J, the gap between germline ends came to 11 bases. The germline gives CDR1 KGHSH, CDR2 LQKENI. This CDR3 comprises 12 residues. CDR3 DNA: TGTGCCAGCTCCGCGGCCAGCCATGAGCAGTTCTTC. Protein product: CASSAASHEQFF.

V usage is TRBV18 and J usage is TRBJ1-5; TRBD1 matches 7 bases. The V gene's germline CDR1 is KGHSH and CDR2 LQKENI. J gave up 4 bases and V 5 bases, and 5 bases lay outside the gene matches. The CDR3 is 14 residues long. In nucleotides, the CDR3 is TGTGCCAGCTCAGATGACAGGGTAAATCAGCCCCAGCATTTT. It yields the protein CASSDDRVNQPQHF.

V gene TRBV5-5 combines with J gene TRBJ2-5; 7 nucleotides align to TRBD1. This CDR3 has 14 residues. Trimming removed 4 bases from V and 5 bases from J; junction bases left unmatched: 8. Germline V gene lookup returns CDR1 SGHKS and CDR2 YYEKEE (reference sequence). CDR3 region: CASSATDRAETQYF. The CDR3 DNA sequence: TGTGCCAGCAGCGCCACCGACAGGGCGGAGACCCAGTACTTC. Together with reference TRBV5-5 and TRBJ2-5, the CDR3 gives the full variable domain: DAGVTQSPTHLIKTRGQQVTLRCSPISGHKSVSWYQQVLGQGPQFIFQYYEKEERGRGNFPDRFSARQFPNYSSELNVNALLLGDSALYLCASSATDRAETQYFGPGTRLLVL.

CDR3 in DNA: TGTGCCAGCAGCCCCGGGACAGGGGCCAACTATGGCTACACCTTC. Its protein is CASSPGTGANYGYTF. The rearrangement uses TRBV27 and TRBJ1-2; 10 nucleotides line up with TRBD1. CDR1 and CDR2 from the germline V gene are MNHEY and SMNVEV (reference sequence). Trimming cost V 6 bases and J 2 bases; bases outside gene matches: 6. The CDR3 spans 15 residues.

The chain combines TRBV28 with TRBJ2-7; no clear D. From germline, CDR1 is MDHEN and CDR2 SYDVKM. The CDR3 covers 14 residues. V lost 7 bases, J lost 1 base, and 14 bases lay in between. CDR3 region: CASTLGYESYEQYF. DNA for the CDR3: TGTGCCAGCACCCTTGGTTACGAGTCCTACGAGCAGTACTTC.

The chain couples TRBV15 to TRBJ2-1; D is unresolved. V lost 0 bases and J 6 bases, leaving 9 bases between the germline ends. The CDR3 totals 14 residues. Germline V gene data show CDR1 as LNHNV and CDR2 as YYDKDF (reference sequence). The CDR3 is CATSRDYSLNEQFF. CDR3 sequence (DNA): TGTGCCACCAGCAGAGATTACAGTCTCAATGAGCAGTTCTTC.

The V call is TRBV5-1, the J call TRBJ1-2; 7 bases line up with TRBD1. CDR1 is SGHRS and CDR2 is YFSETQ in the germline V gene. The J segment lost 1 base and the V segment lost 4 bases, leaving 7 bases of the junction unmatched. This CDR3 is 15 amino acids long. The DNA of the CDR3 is TGCGCCAGCAGCCCTTTGCAGGGGGGTAACTATGGCTACACCTTC. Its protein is CASSPLQGGNYGYTF.

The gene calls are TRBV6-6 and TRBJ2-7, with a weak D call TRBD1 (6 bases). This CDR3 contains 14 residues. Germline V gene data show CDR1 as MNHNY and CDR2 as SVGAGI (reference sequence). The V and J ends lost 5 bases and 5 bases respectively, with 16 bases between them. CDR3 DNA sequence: TGTGCCAGCAGTCCTCCCCGAACAGGGCACGAGCAGTACTTC. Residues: CASSPPRTGHEQYF.